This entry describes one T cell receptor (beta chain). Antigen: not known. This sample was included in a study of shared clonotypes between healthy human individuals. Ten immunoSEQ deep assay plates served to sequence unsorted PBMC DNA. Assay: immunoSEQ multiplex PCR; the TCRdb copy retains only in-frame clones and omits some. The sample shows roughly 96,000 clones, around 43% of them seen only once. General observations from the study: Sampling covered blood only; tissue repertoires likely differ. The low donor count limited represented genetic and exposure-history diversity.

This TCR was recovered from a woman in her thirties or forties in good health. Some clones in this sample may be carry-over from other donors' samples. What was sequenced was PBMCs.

Here the CDR3 DNA reads TGTGCCTGGAGTGCCGGTACTCTCATGAACACTGAAGCTTTCTTT. Translating gives CAWSAGTLMNTEAFF. The chain uses TRBV30 and TRBJ1-1; no clear D gene. V was clipped by 1 base and J by 0 bases, with 12 bases between them. The CDR3 extends over 15 amino acids. Germline V gene sequence: CDR1 GTSNPN, CDR2 SVGIG (reference sequence).